This TCR beta chain was obtained from a study of response to subunit inactivated influenza vaccine. V lost 3 bases and J lost 8, with 19 bases in between. This CDR3 spans 15 amino acids. Whole-study results and caveats: New T cells are recruited in small numbers by each seasonal influenza vaccination, according to the authors' suggestion.

This clonotype has just a few counts. Its antigen is as yet unknown. TCRdb reanalysed the RT-PCR reads using MiXCR and keeps one entry per CDR3 protein. The data hold about 170,000 distinct CDR3 sequences, with roughly 10% observed a single time. Sequencing used CD8+ T cells sorted from PBMCs, obtained less than 30 months after vaccination. The source of this sequence is a man aged 50 to 69 who received an inactivated influenza vaccine. J is TRBJ1-2 and V is TRBV12-3 or TRBV12-4; D is possibly TRBD1 (6 bases). The CDR3 nucleotides read TGTGCCAGCAGTTTTCTAAATATGGGGGGCGACGGCTACACCTTC. Protein product: CASSFLNMGGDGYTF.